The clone carrying this T cell receptor (beta chain) came up once. Its specificity is unknown. CD8 cells regarded as naive lacked CD45RO, were positively chosen for CCR7, and omitted terminally differentiated effector memory CD45RA+ cells. Donors, without exception, were Caucasian adults residing in Nashville, Tennessee. This entry belongs to a study of shared clonotypes between healthy human individuals. Study results and limitations: Relative to memory subsets, naive subsets generally showed larger estimated richness.

Measured with immunoSEQ multiplex PCR; TCRdb has only the in-frame clones, and not every one. This sample has millions of clones, with about 93% found just once. V lost 0 bases to trimming and J lost 8 bases, with 11 bases between them. The CDR3 runs 13 residues. Germline CDR1 reads SGDLS; CDR2 reads YYNGEE. This receptor was identified in a young man in good health. Some clones in this sample may be carry-over from other donors' samples. The V call is TRBV9, the J call TRBJ1-2; no firm D call. Specimen: naive CD8+ T cells from PBMCs. DNA for the CDR3: TGTGCCAGCAGCGTAGTCGGGTCGTTGGGCTACACCTTC. Amino acid sequence: CASSVVGSLGYTF.